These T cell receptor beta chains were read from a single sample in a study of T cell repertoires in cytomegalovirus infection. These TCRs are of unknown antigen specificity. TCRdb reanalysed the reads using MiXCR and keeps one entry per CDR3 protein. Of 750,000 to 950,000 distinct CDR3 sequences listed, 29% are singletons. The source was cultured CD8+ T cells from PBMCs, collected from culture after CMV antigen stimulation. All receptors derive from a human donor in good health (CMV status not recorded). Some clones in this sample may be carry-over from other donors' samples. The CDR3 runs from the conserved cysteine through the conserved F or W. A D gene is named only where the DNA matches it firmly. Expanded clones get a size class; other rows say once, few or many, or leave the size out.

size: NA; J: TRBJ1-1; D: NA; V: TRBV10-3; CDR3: CAITNRDPEGGTEAFF; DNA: TGTGCCATCACCAACCGGGACCCCGAAGGGGGCACTGAAGCTTTCTTT
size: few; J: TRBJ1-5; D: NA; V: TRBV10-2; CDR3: CASSESLGSNQPQHF; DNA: TGCGCCAGCAGTGAGTCTTTAGGTAGCAATCAGCCCCAGCATTTT
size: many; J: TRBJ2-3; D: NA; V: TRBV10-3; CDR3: CAIRAGPSATDTQYF; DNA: TGTGCCATCAGAGCTGGCCCAAGTGCCACAGATACGCAGTATTTT
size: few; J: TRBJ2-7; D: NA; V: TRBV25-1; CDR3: CASSGWSSSLSSYEQYF; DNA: TGTGCCAGCAGTGGTTGGTCCAGTTCCTTAAGCTCCTACGAGCAGTACTTC
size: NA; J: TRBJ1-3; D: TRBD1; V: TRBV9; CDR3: CASSAFPGTGGVGNTIYF; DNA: TGTGCCAGCAGCGCCTTTCCTGGGACAGGGGGCGTTGGAAACACCATATATTTT
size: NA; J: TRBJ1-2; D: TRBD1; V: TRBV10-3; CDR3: CAISESGDRGSSNYGYTF; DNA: TGTGCCATCAGTGAGTCTGGGGACAGGGGGTCCTCTAACTATGGCTACACCTTC
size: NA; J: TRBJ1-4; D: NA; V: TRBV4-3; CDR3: CPSSAGPNEKLFF; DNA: TGCCCCAGCAGCGCGGGCCCGAATGAAAAACTGTTTTTT
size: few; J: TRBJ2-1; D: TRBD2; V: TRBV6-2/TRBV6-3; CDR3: CASSYSRLAGGRVDEQFF; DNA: TGTGCCAGCAGTTACTCGAGGCTAGCGGGGGGCCGGGTGGATGAGCAGTTCTTC
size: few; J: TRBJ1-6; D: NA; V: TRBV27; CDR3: CASSLVGPSSPLHF; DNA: TGTGCCAGCAGTTTGGTGGGCCCAAGTTCACCCCTCCACTTT
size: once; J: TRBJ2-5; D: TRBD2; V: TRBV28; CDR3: CASRGGETSGIKETQYF; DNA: TGTGCCAGCAGGGGGGGAGAGACTAGCGGGATTAAAGAGACCCAGTACTTC
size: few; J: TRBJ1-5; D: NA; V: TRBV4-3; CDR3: CASSQDHEIYQPQHF; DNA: TGCGCCAGCAGCCAAGATCATGAAATTTATCAGCCCCAGCATTTT
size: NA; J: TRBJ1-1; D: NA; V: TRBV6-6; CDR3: CASRLGTPNLLNTEAFF; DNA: TGTGCCAGCAGACTAGGGACTCCGAATTTACTGAACACTGAAGCTTTCTTT
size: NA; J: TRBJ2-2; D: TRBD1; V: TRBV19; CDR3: CASSTNRGRVTGELFF; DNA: TGTGCCAGTAGTACAAACAGGGGGCGCGTCACCGGGGAGCTGTTTTTT
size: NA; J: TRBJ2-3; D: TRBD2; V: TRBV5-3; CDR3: CARSLSGTSGGDMADTQYF; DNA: TGTGCCAGAAGCTTGTCCGGGACTAGCGGGGGGGATATGGCAGATACGCAGTATTTT
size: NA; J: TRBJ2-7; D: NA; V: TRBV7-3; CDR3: CASSSPLTSYEQYF; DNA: TGTGCCAGCAGCTCCCCCCTGACGTCCTACGAGCAGTACTTC
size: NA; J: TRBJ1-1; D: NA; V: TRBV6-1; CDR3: CASRRLWGNTEAFF; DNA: TGTGCCAGCAGACGCCTCTGGGGAAACACTGAAGCTTTCTTT
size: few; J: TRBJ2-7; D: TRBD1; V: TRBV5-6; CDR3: CASSLPGTGTDEQYF; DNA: TGTGCCAGCAGCCTGCCGGGGACAGGGACAGACGAGCAGTACTTC
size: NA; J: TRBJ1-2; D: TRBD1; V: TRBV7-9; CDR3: CASSISQGVKYYGYTF; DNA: TGTGCCAGCAGTATTAGCCAGGGGGTGAAATACTATGGCTACACCTTC
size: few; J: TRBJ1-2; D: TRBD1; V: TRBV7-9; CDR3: CASSHQIGDRRKDGYTF; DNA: TGTGCCAGCAGCCATCAGATAGGGGACAGGCGAAAGGATGGCTACACCTTC
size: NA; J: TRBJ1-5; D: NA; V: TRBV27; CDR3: CASSLGGLLQPQHF; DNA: TGTGCCAGCAGTTTAGGGGGGCTTCTTCAGCCCCAGCATTTT
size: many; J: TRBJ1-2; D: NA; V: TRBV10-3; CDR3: CAISESGQMGYTF; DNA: TGTGCCATCAGTGAGTCAGGGCAGATGGGCTACACCTTC
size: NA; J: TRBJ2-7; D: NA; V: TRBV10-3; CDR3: CAISELGLSSTYEQYF; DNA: TGTGCCATCAGTGAGCTGGGACTTAGTTCTACCTACGAGCAGTACTTC
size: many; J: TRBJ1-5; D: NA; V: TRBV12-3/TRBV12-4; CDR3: CASSFRDYSNQPQHF; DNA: TGTGCCAGCAGTTTCAGGGATTATAGCAATCAGCCCCAGCATTTT
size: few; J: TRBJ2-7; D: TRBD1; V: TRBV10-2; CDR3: CASSGTGREQYF; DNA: TGCGCCAGCAGTGGGACAGGGCGCGAGCAGTACTTC